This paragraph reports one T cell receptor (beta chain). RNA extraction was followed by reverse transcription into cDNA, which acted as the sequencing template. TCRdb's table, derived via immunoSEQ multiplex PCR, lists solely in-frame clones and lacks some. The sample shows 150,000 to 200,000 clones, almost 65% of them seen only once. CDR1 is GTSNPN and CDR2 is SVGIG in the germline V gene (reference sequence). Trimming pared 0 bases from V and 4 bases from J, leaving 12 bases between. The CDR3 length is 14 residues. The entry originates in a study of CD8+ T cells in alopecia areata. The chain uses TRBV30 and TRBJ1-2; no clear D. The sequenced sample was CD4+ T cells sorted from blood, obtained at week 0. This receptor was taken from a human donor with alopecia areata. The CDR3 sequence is CAWSVESSGYGYTF. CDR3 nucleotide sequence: TGTGCCTGGAGTGTTGAGAGCTCAGGCTATGGCTACACCTTC.